These 20 T cell receptor beta chains share one sample of origin, sequenced in a study of shared clonotypes between healthy human individuals. Clones were sequenced by immunoSEQ multiplex PCR, and TCRdb holds only the in-frame ones, with some missing. The sample contains some 480,000 clones, 65% to 80% of which appear only once. Sequencing used PBMCs. The receptors here all came from a woman in her 40s in good health. Some clones in this sample may be carry-over from other donors' samples.

This clone was recorded once. This chain links TRBV2 with TRBJ2-2, with unresolved D. V gave up 3 bases and J gave up 0 bases, with 8 bases separating them. Germline-derived CDR1 and CDR2 are SNHLY and FYNNEI. This CDR3 is built from 15 residues. CDR3 amino acids: CASSEQSANTGELFF. CDR3 sequence (DNA): TGTGCCAGCAGTGAGCAGTCCGCGAACACCGGGGAGCTGTTTTTT.

V is TRBV11-2 and J is TRBJ2-1, with TRBD2 matching over 11 bases. The V and J ends lost 6 bases and 5 bases, in that order; junction bases with no gene match: 6. Per germline, CDR1 SGHAT and CDR2 FQNNGV. The CDR3 is 15 residues long. The CDR3 DNA reads as TGTGCCAGCAGTTGGTCGGGACTAGCGGACAATGAGCAGTTCTTC. Protein: CASSWSGLADNEQFF.

V and J are TRBV30 and TRBJ1-5, with TRBD1 as a possible D gene (5 bases). The V end lost 4 bases, the J end lost 4 bases, and 14 bases lay between the germline ends. Germline V gene lookup returns CDR1 GTSNPN and CDR2 SVGIG (reference sequence). The CDR3 is 14 amino acids. CDR3: CAWTKGTGNQPQHF. The DNA of the CDR3 is TGTGCCTGGACCAAGGGGACGGGTAATCAGCCCCAGCATTTT.

The V gene is TRBV21-1, the J gene TRBJ2-5. TRBV21-1 is marked as a pseudogene. The CDR3 has 16 residues. DNA for the CDR3: TGTGCCAGCAGCAAAGAGGATGAGGGACGGGGTCGGACCCAGTACTTC. This translates into CASSKEDEGRGRTQYF.

This clone appeared a few times. V and J are TRBV18 and TRBJ1-1; 7 bases match TRBD1. V was pared by 3 bases and J by 0 bases, with 7 bases of the junction left unmatched. The CDR3 sequence is 16 residues long. The V gene's germline CDR1 is KGHSH and CDR2 LQKENI. DNA for the CDR3: TGTGCCAGCTCACCCCTGCCGGGACAGCTGAACACTGAAGCTTTCTTT. Its translation is CASSPLPGQLNTEAFF.

The chain combines TRBV14 with TRBJ2-1; D is possibly TRBD1 or TRBD2 (5 bases each). V lost 1 base, J lost 14 bases, and 18 bases lay in between. Germline V gene lookup returns CDR1 SGHDN and CDR2 FVKESK. CDR3 length: 14 amino acids. This CDR3 is CASSQAFGTTTEFF. In DNA, the CDR3 is TGTGCCAGCAGCCAAGCGTTCGGGACCACTACGGAGTTCTTC.

The gene calls are TRBV9 and TRBJ1-2, with no clear D. With 4 bases removed from V and 2 bases from J, the gap between germline ends came to 18 bases. From germline, CDR1 is SGDLS and CDR2 YYNGEE. This CDR3 has 16 amino acids. The CDR3 is CASSSSREGQNYGYTF. The DNA for the CDR3 is TGTGCCAGCAGCTCATCACGTGAAGGGCAAAACTATGGCTACACCTTC.

The chain uses TRBV29-1 and TRBJ2-1; D is uncertain. CDR1 and CDR2 (germline): SQVTM, ANQGSEA. V lost 6 bases and J lost 8, with 8 bases in between. CDR3 length: 10 amino acids. CDR3 nucleotides: TGCAGCGTGGTGAGTGATGAGCAGTTCTTC. This codes for CSVVSDEQFF.

The chain combines TRBV28 with TRBJ2-5; D perhaps matches TRBD2 (5 bases). The V and J ends lost 6 bases and 2 bases respectively, with 13 bases between them. Germline-derived CDR1 and CDR2 are MDHEN and SYDVKM. The CDR3 length is 14 residues. The CDR3: CASRKNGNQETQYF. As DNA, the CDR3 is TGTGCCAGCAGGAAGAACGGGAATCAAGAGACCCAGTACTTC. Supplemented by reference TRBV28 and TRBJ2-5, the full variable domain reads DVKVTQSSRYLVKRTGEKVFLECVQDMDHENMFWYRQDPGLGLRLIYFSYDVKMKEKGDIPEGYSVSREKKERFSLILESASTNQTSMYLCASRKNGNQETQYFGPGTRLLVL.

This clone was seen only a few times. V gene TRBV9 combines with J gene TRBJ2-1, with D possibly TRBD1 on 6 matching bases. Looked up from germline, CDR1 is SGDLS and CDR2 is YYNGEE. The CDR3 contains 13 residues. The V and J ends lost 4 bases and 6 bases respectively, with 11 bases between them. The CDR3 protein is CASSKTGPNEQFF. DNA of the CDR3: TGTGCCAGCAGCAAAACAGGGCCCAATGAGCAGTTCTTC.

This chain uses TRBV7-3 with TRBJ2-1; D unresolved. Germline V gene lookup returns CDR1 SGHTA and CDR2 FQGTGA. The CDR3 sequence is 17 residues long. V lost 2 bases and J lost 0, with 14 bases in between. CDR3: CASSLYSARSSYNEQFF. The CDR3 region has the DNA TGTGCCAGCAGCTTATACAGCGCAAGAAGCTCCTACAATGAGCAGTTCTTC.

The chain has TRBV5-6 and TRBJ2-5, with D possibly being TRBD1 (6 bases). CDR3 length: 14 residues. The V end lost 3 bases, the J end lost 4 bases, and 13 bases lay between the germline ends. CDR1 SGHDT and CDR2 YYEEEE come from the germline V gene. The CDR3 bases are TGTGCCAGCAGCTCGACAGGCCATGTAGAGACCCAGTACTTC. This translates into CASSSTGHVETQYF.

The chain combines TRBV5-6 with TRBJ2-1; 16 nucleotides align to TRBD2. Germline V gives CDR1 SGHDT, CDR2 YYEEEE. Trimming cost V 4 bases and J 5 bases; bases outside gene matches: 9. The CDR3 loop spans 18 amino acids. The CDR3, as DNA: TGTGCCAGCAGCCCGGGACTAGCGGGAGGGCCAAGGGACAATGAGCAGTTCTTC. Protein: CASSPGLAGGPRDNEQFF.

This clone was seen a handful of times. This may stem from a read error, because a much larger clone lies one nucleotide away. This CDR3 is also generated by other DNA sequences in the sample. The J gene is TRBJ1-5, the V gene TRBV6-6, with D uncertain. From germline, CDR1 is MNHNY and CDR2 SVGAGI (reference sequence). CDR3 length: 15 residues. CDR3 sequence: CASSYSSSPNQPQHF. DNA of the CDR3: TGTGCCAGCAGTTACTCGAGCAGTCCAAATCAGCCCCAACATTTT.

About this clone: In the same sample, other DNA sequences code for this CDR3. V is TRBV9 and J is TRBJ2-3; D not resolved. Germline V gives CDR1 SGDLS, CDR2 YYNGEE. This CDR3 is 13 amino acids long. Trimming removed 0 bases from V and 1 base from J, with 3 bases in between. This chain's CDR3 is CASSVVGTDTQYF. CDR3 in DNA: TGTGCCAGCAGCGTAGTAGGCACAGATACGCAGTATTTT.

This chain uses TRBV9 with TRBJ1-1; no clear D gene. Germline V gene data show CDR1 as SGDLS and CDR2 as YYNGEE. The V and J ends lost 2 bases and 1 base respectively, with 6 bases between them. CDR3 size: 13 residues. CDR3 region: CASSVNTNTEAFF. The CDR3 nucleotides are TGTGCCAGCAGCGTTAACACGAACACTGAAGCTTTCTTT.

Concerning this clone: Other DNA sequences from this sample encode an identical CDR3 as well. This chain joins TRBV5-4 and TRBJ2-7; D might be TRBD1 (6 bases). CDR3 length: 13 residues. Trimming shortened V by 3 bases and J by 1 base, and 8 bases separated the two germline ends. Germline V gene lookup returns CDR1 SGHNT and CDR2 YYREEE (reference sequence). CDR3 nucleotides: TGTGCCAGCAGCTCCGGACAGTCCTACGAGCAGTACTTC. This encodes CASSSGQSYEQYF.

The genes are TRBV19 and TRBJ2-7, with 8 nucleotides matching TRBD1. CDR1 LNHDA and CDR2 SQIVND come from the germline V gene (reference sequence). The CDR3 has 14 amino acids. V was clipped by 7 bases and J by 4 bases; unmatched bases: 9. This chain's CDR3 is CASTAGQGQYEQYF. Written as DNA, the CDR3 is TGTGCCAGTACCGCCGGACAGGGTCAGTACGAGCAGTACTTC.

V is TRBV6-6 and J is TRBJ2-1; TRBD2 matches 10 bases. The V gene end was trimmed by 5 bases and the J gene end by 0 bases; junction bases not matched to a gene: 1. CDR1 MNHNY and CDR2 SVGAGI come from the germline V gene (reference sequence). The CDR3 covers 15 residues. In DNA form, the CDR3 reads TGTGCCAGCAGTCGGACTAGCGGCTCCTACAATGAGCAGTTCTTC. Its translation is CASSRTSGSYNEQFF.

In its sample, this clone was seen once. At one end the junction does not follow the germline gene, possibly because of a read error. The V gene is TRBV27, the J gene TRBJ2-2; D might be TRBD2 (5 bases). The CDR3 spans 14 residues. The germline gives CDR1 MNHEY, CDR2 SMNVEV (reference sequence). CDR3 in DNA: TGTGCCAGCAGTTTAAGGAGGAGCACCGGGGAGCTGTTTTTC. This translates into CASSLRRSTGELFF.